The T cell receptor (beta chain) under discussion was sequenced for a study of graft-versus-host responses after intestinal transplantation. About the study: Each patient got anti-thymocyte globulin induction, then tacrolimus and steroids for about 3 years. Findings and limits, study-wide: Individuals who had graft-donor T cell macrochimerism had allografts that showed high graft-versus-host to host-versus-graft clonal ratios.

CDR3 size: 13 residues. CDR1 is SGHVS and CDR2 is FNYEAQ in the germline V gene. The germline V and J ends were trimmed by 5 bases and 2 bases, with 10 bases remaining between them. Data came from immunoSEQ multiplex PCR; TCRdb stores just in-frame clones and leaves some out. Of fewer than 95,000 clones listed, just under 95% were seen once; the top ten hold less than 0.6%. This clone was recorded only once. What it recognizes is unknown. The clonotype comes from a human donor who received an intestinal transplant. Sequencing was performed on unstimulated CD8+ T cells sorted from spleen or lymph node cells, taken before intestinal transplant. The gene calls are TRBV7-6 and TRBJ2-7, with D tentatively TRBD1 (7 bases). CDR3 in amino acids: CASSGGTAYEQYF. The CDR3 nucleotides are TGTGCCAGCAGCGGCGGGACAGCCTACGAGCAGTACTTC. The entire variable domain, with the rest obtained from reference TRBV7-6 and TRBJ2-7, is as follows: GAGVSQSPRYKVTKRGQDVALRCDPISGHVSLYWYRQALGQGPEFLTYFNYEAQQDKSGLPNDRFSAERPEGSISTLTIQRTEQRDSAMYRCASSGGTAYEQYFGPGTRLTVT.